Reported below is one T cell receptor (beta chain). The data belong to a study of identical twins. With template switching, a universal primer site was added, and the cDNA carried unique molecular identifiers. MiXCR, applied by TCRdb to the 5' RACE reads, yields one record per CDR3 protein. The sample has 350,000 to 450,000 distinct CDR3 sequences, about a fifth seen once. V lost 5 bases and J 0 bases, leaving 13 bases between the germline ends. Germline V lookup: CDR1 MNHNS, CDR2 SASEGT. This CDR3 is built from 15 residues. The rearrangement joins TRBV6-1 to TRBJ1-1; TRBD1 might be the D (5 bases). The receptor comes from a man aged 50-60 years in good health. Material for sequencing was naive T cells sorted from blood. Here the CDR3 DNA reads TGTGCCAGCAGTCCAAGGGGCACAGTGAACACTGAAGCTTTCTTT. Its protein product is CASSPRGTVNTEAFF.